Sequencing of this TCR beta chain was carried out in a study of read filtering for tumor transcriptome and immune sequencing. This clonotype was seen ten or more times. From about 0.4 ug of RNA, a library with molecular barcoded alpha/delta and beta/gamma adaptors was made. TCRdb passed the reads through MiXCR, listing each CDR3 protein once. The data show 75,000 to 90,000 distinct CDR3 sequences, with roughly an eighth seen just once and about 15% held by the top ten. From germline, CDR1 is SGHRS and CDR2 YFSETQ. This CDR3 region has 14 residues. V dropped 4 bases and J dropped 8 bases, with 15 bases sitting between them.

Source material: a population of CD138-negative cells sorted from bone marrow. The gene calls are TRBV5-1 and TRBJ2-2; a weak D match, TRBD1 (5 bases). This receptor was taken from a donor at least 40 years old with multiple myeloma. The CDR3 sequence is CASSPVGQPGELFF. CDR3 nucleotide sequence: TGCGCCAGCAGCCCCGTTGGACAACCGGGGGAGCTGTTTTTT.